A single sample is the source of the 28 T cell receptor beta chains below, sequenced in a study of blood T cell repertoires in COVID-19. TCRdb's table, derived via immunoSEQ multiplex PCR, lists solely in-frame clones and lacks some. The sample shows under 250,000 clones, 80% to 90% of them seen only once. Sequenced material: PBMCs or T cells enriched from blood (not recorded which). These receptors all come from a man in his forties or fifties who had recovered from COVID-19.

This clone appeared once. The chain joins TRBV11-2 to TRBJ1-6; D perhaps matches TRBD1 (6 bases). V lost 4 bases to trimming and J lost 7 bases, with 14 bases between them. Germline values: CDR1 SGHAT, CDR2 FQNNGV. The CDR3 length is 15 residues. CDR3 region: CASSSRGAENSPLHF. The CDR3 DNA is TGTGCCAGCAGCTCCCGGGGGGCCGAGAATTCACCCCTCCACTTT.

For the CDR3, the DNA is TGTGCCAGCAGCTTGGGTTGGGGCCCTGACTCCTATAATTCACCCCTCCACTTT. Protein sequence: CASSLGWGPDSYNSPLHF. This sequence joins TRBV5-4 and TRBJ1-6, with D maybe TRBD1 (5 bases). Per the germline V gene, CDR1 is SGHNT and CDR2 is YYREEE (reference sequence). Trimming pared 0 bases from V and 0 bases from J, leaving 13 bases between. The CDR3 is 18 residues long.

This clone was detected once. The rearrangement joins TRBV7-2 to TRBJ2-2; 8 bases match TRBD1. V lost 0 bases, J lost 2 bases, and 5 bases stayed unmatched. The CDR3 has 17 amino acids. CDR1 is SGHTA and CDR2 is FQGNSA in the germline V gene. CDR3 DNA: TGTGCCAGCAGCTTAGCCTCAGGGGGCCATAACACCGGGGAGCTGTTTTTT. This sequence encodes CASSLASGGHNTGELFF.

The chain joins TRBV6-1 to TRBJ1-2; the D gene is possibly TRBD1 (6 bases). Germline lookup yields CDR1 MNHNS and CDR2 SASEGT. The CDR3 length is 12 residues. V lost 8 bases and J 4 bases, leaving 11 bases between the germline ends. The CDR3 bases are TGTGCCAGCCTAACAGGGAGCTATGGCTACACCTTC. Translation: CASLTGSYGYTF.

This rearrangement joins TRBV19 to TRBJ1-1, with 8 nucleotides matching TRBD1. The CDR3 runs to 15 residues. Per germline, CDR1 LNHDA and CDR2 SQIVND (reference sequence). The V segment lost 1 base and the J segment 7 bases; nucleotides outside the gene matches: 8. The CDR3 coding sequence is TGTGCCAGTAGTATAGGAGGCAGGGGGCTAGGTGAAGCTTTCTTT. Amino acid sequence: CASSIGGRGLGEAFF.

The V and J genes are TRBV7-3 and TRBJ2-6; D unresolved. Germline values: CDR1 SGHTA, CDR2 FQGTGA. V lost 3 bases and J 0 bases, leaving 6 bases between the germline ends. This CDR3 is built from 15 residues. The CDR3 region has the DNA TGTGCCAGCAGCTTCGGGTCCTCTGGGGCCAACGTCCTGACTTTC. This gives the protein CASSFGSSGANVLTF.

The V call is TRBV5-6, the J call TRBJ2-1; tentatively, D is TRBD2 (5 bases). Per the germline V gene, CDR1 is SGHDT and CDR2 is YYEEEE. This CDR3 has 13 residues. V gave up 2 bases and J gave up 9 bases, with 12 bases separating them. CDR3 protein: CASSLVLGGEQFF. Written as DNA, the CDR3 is TGTGCCAGCAGCTTAGTACTAGGAGGTGAGCAGTTCTTC. Full variable domain (missing parts from reference TRBV5-6 and TRBJ2-1): DAGVTQSPTHLIKTRGQQVTLRCSPKSGHDTVSWYQQALGQGPQFIFQYYEEEERQRGNFPDRFSGHQFPNYSSELNVNALLLGDSALYLCASSLVLGGEQFFGPGTRLTVL.

J is TRBJ2-5 and V is TRBV29-1; 12 nucleotides line up with TRBD2. Looked up from germline, CDR1 is SQVTM and CDR2 is ANQGSEA. This CDR3 is built from 13 residues. The V segment lost 5 bases and the J segment 5 bases; nucleotides outside the gene matches: 3. CDR3 protein: CSVNGLAGETQYF. The CDR3 DNA sequence: TGCAGCGTTAATGGACTAGCGGGGGAGACCCAGTACTTC.

V usage is TRBV18 and J usage is TRBJ2-3; no reliable D call. The length of the CDR3 is 17 residues. Between the trimmed V and J ends, which lost 3 bases and 2 bases, there was a span of 18 bases. Germline V CDR1 and CDR2: KGHSH, LQKENI. The CDR3 region is CASSPLPPRVYTDTQYF. CDR3 bases: TGTGCCAGCTCACCGCTCCCTCCGAGAGTCTACACAGATACGCAGTATTTT.

The chain has TRBV7-3 and TRBJ2-3, with 9 nucleotides matching TRBD2. Trimming removed 1 base from V and 6 bases from J; junction bases left unmatched: 8. The CDR3 covers 16 residues. The germline CDR1 and CDR2 sequences are SGHTA and FQGTGA. Written as DNA, the CDR3 is TGTGCCAGCAGCTTAATGGTCGCGGGGGGGCTTGATACGCAGTATTTT. Amino acids: CASSLMVAGGLDTQYF.

The genes are TRBV18 and TRBJ1-1; D possibly corresponds to TRBD1 (5 bases). There are 15 residues in the CDR3. The ends were cut back, 6 bases at V and 5 bases at J, with 19 bases in the middle. The germline V gene has CDR1 KGHSH and CDR2 LQKENI. Here the CDR3 DNA reads TGTGCCAGCTCCCCCATAGAAGGGGCGGAGACTGAAGCTTTCTTT. Translating it yields CASSPIEGAETEAFF.

V is TRBV6-1 and J is TRBJ1-2; D unresolved. Germline lookup yields CDR1 MNHNS and CDR2 SASEGT. This CDR3 spans 11 amino acids. Deletions cut 11 bases from V and 3 bases from J, with 10 bases between. The CDR3 spells CASGLDYGYTF. The CDR3 bases are TGTGCCTCGGGATTGGACTATGGCTACACCTTC.

The V gene is TRBV4-3, the J gene TRBJ2-1; TRBD1 is a possible D gene (5 bases). Germline CDR1 reads LGHNA; CDR2 reads YSLEER. Deletions cut 3 bases from V and 10 bases from J, with 13 bases between. The CDR3 covers 13 residues. CDR3 loop: CASSQQGGGEQFF. The CDR3 DNA reads as TGCGCCAGCAGCCAGCAGGGTGGCGGCGAGCAGTTCTTC.

This clone was detected a few times. The rearrangement uses TRBV10-3 and TRBJ1-6, with 9 nucleotides matching TRBD1. CDR1 and CDR2 from the germline V gene are ENHRY and SYGVKD. The length of the CDR3 is 14 residues. V shed 10 bases, J shed 9 bases, and the junction held 10 bases outside the gene matches. The DNA of the CDR3 is TGTGCCACGACGGGGACAGGGTTGAGTTCACCCCTCCACTTT. Residues: CATTGTGLSSPLHF.

The chain joins TRBV6-5 to TRBJ2-5; 8 nucleotides line up with TRBD1. The CDR3 consists of 14 residues. Germline V CDR1 and CDR2: MNHEY, SVGAGI. After removal of 5 bases from V and 6 bases from J, the junction contained 8 bases not matched to a gene. CDR3 DNA: TGTGCCAGCAGTATGGGGCAGGGGGCACAGACCCAGTACTTC. Its protein product is CASSMGQGAQTQYF.

In this sample, this clone turned up a few times. The rearrangement links TRBV20-1 to TRBJ1-5; D gene unclear. Germline V lookup: CDR1 DFQATT, CDR2 SNEGSKA (reference sequence). This CDR3 is built from 15 residues. Trimming pared 3 bases from V and 4 bases from J, leaving 16 bases between. The CDR3 DNA is TGCAGTGCTAGTTTTGGTGGACTGATGAATCAGCCCCAGCATTTT. Translating gives CSASFGGLMNQPQHF.

The J gene is TRBJ2-7, the V gene TRBV6-6, with a tentative D call TRBD2 (7 bases). CDR3 length: 15 residues. Deletions cut 7 bases from V and 3 bases from J, with 19 bases between. CDR1 is MNHNY and CDR2 is SVGAGI in the germline V gene (reference sequence). The CDR3 spells CASNPLGGGIYEQYF. CDR3 bases: TGTGCCAGCAACCCTTTGGGGGGGGGCATCTACGAGCAGTACTTC.

This clone came up once. The chain has TRBV5-1 and TRBJ2-7, with 14 bases aligning to TRBD2. This CDR3 has 19 residues. Germline V gives CDR1 SGHRS, CDR2 YFSETQ. Losses at the gene ends were 3 bases for V and 1 base for J; bases not matched to a gene: 12. This CDR3 reads CASSYGTSGRGYGSYEQYF. The DNA for the CDR3 is TGCGCCAGCAGCTACGGGACTAGCGGGAGAGGGTATGGGTCCTACGAGCAGTACTTC.

A remark on this clone: The junction shows a germline mismatch at one end, possibly a read error. The gene calls are TRBV6-5 and TRBJ1-4; D gene ambiguous. CDR1 MNHEY and CDR2 SVGAGI come from the germline V gene. There are 14 residues in the CDR3. The DNA of the CDR3 is TGTACCAGCAGCTTTGTCGAGGGCGATGAAAAACTGTTTTTT. This encodes CTSSFVEGDEKLFF.

This sequence joins TRBV28 and TRBJ2-6; 9 bases are a match to TRBD2. V lost 4 bases, J lost 7 bases, and 17 bases stayed unmatched. Germline V lookup: CDR1 MDHEN, CDR2 SYDVKM. This CDR3 contains 19 residues. The CDR3 protein is CASSSLWSGRRSGANVLTF. The CDR3 nucleotides are TGTGCCAGCAGTTCTTTATGGAGCGGGAGGCGTTCCGGAGCCAACGTCCTGACTTTC.

The chain carries TRBV18 and TRBJ2-1, with D perhaps matching TRBD2 (6 bases). CDR3 size: 15 residues. Trimming stripped 3 bases from V and 7 bases from J, with 16 bases between. Germline V lookup: CDR1 KGHSH, CDR2 LQKENI. The chain's CDR3 is CASSPQAPRGNEQFF. The CDR3 DNA reads as TGTGCCAGCTCACCCCAGGCCCCCCGGGGGAATGAGCAGTTCTTC. Looking up the rest from reference TRBV18 and TRBJ2-1 gives the full variable domain: NAGVMQNPRHLVRRRGQEARLRCSPMKGHSHVYWYRQLPEEGLKFMVYLQKENIIDESGMPKERFSAEFPKEGPSILRIQQVVRGDSAAYFCASSPQAPRGNEQFFGPGTRLTVL.

The gene calls are TRBV7-2 and TRBJ2-7; tentative D call: TRBD1 (6 bases). Between the trimmed V and J ends, which lost 5 bases and 3 bases, there was a span of 14 bases. The V gene's germline CDR1 is SGHTA and CDR2 FQGNSA. The CDR3 spans 14 residues. The DNA of the CDR3 is TGTGCCAGCAGCCCGACAGGAGGAATCTACGAGCAGTACTTC. As protein: CASSPTGGIYEQYF.

V is TRBV4-3 and J is TRBJ2-3; 14 positions match TRBD2. Germline V gene lookup returns CDR1 LGHNA and CDR2 YSLEER. CDR3 size: 17 residues. The V and J ends lost 4 bases and 8 bases, in that order; junction bases with no gene match: 11. The CDR3 nucleotides are TGCGCCAGCAGCCCATCCGGGACTAGCGGGGGCCGGGGTACGCAGTATTTT. This codes for CASSPSGTSGGRGTQYF.

The rearrangement links TRBV2 to TRBJ2-7, with 8 bases aligning to TRBD2. The CDR3 extends over 15 amino acids. After removal of 6 bases from V and 0 bases from J, the junction contained 7 bases not matched to a gene. Germline values: CDR1 SNHLY, CDR2 FYNNEI. The CDR3: CASRIAGTSSYEQYF. CDR3 bases: TGTGCCAGCAGGATAGCGGGAACAAGCTCCTACGAGCAGTACTTC.

This clone was recorded only once. CDR3 residues: CASSIGTANSNTEAFF. The CDR3 DNA reads as TGCGCCAGCAGCATTGGGACAGCTAACTCGAACACTGAAGCTTTCTTT. The chain employs TRBV5-1 and TRBJ1-1, with 7 bases aligning to TRBD1. The CDR3 is 16 amino acids. Germline V CDR1 and CDR2: SGHRS, YFSETQ. With V trimmed by 4 bases and J by 1 base, 10 bases remained unmatched.

This rearrangement joins TRBV6-5 to TRBJ2-7, with TRBD2 as a possible D gene (6 bases). Germline V CDR1 and CDR2: MNHEY, SVGAGI. This CDR3 region has 15 residues. Trimming removed 1 base at V and 1 base at J, with 11 bases between. CDR3 in DNA: TGTGCCAGCAGTTACTGGCGCGGGGCTTCCTACGAGCAGTACTTC. It specifies CASSYWRGASYEQYF.

This rearrangement joins TRBV7-9 to TRBJ2-3; TRBD2 matches 10 bases. V was clipped by 5 bases and J by 5 bases; unmatched bases: 7. Germline-derived CDR1 and CDR2 are SEHNR and FQNEAQ (reference sequence). This CDR3 has 15 residues. The CDR3 here is CASSPAGGAGDTQYF. CDR3 nucleotide sequence: TGTGCCAGCAGCCCAGCGGGGGGGGCAGGAGATACGCAGTATTTT.

V gene TRBV10-3 combines with J gene TRBJ1-2; perhaps TRBD1 as D (6 bases). The CDR3 consists of 15 residues. The V gene's germline CDR1 is ENHRY and CDR2 SYGVKD. Trimming took off 6 bases at V and 2 bases at J, with 16 bases between the two ends. In DNA form, the CDR3 reads TGTGCCATCAGCCTTTCCGCGGACAGAAACTATGGCTACACCTTC. Translated: CAISLSADRNYGYTF.